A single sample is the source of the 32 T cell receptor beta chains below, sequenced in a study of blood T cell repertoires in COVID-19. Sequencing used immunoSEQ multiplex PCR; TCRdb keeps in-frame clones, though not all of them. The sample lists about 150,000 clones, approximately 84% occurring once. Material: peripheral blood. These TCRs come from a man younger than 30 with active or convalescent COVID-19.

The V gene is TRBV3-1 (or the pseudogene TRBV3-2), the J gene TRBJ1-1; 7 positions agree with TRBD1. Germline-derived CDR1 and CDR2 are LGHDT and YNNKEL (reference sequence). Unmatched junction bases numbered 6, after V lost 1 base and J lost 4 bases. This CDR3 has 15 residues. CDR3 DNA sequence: TGTGCCAGCAGCCAAGGGATAGGGGGCCGCACTGAAGCTTTCTTT. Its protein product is CASSQGIGGRTEAFF.

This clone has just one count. CDR3 DNA sequence: TGTGCCAGCAGTTTCGGAACAGGGAGGGGGGCAACTAATGAAAAACTGTTTTTT. It yields the protein CASSFGTGRGATNEKLFF. V usage is TRBV28 and J usage is TRBJ1-4, with a tentative D call TRBD1 (6 bases). The CDR3 is 18 residues long. The V gene's germline CDR1 is MDHEN and CDR2 SYDVKM. V was cut by 3 bases and J by 0 bases, with 17 bases left in between.

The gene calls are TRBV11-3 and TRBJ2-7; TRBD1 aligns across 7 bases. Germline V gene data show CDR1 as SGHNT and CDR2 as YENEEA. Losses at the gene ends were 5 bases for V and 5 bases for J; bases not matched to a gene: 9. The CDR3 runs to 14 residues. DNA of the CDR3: TGTGCCAGCAGCCCTCGGAGAGGGGGCGACGAGCAGTACTTC. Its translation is CASSPRRGGDEQYF.

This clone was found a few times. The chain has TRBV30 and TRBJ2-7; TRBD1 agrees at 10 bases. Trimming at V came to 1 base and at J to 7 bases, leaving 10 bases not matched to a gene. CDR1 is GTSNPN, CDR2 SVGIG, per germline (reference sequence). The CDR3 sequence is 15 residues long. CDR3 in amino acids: CAWSGGDRGFREQYF. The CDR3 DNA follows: TGTGCCTGGAGTGGGGGGGACAGGGGTTTCAGGGAGCAGTACTTC.

The CDR3 DNA is TGTGCCAGCAGTTACTCACCTTCAGGGGGCGATGGCTACACCTTC. As protein: CASSYSPSGGDGYTF. V and J are TRBV6-2 or TRBV6-3 and TRBJ1-2; 8 nucleotides agree with TRBD1. The germline V gene encodes CDR1 MNHEY and CDR2 SVGEGT. The CDR3 totals 15 residues. V lost 0 bases, J lost 6 bases, and 6 bases stayed unmatched.

The CDR3 DNA is TGTGCCAGCAGTTACTCGAGGGTTTCACCCCTCCACTTT. Translating gives CASSYSRVSPLHF. The gene calls are TRBV6-5 and TRBJ1-6; no firm D call. The CDR3 runs to 13 residues. Germline V CDR1 and CDR2: MNHEY, SVGAGI. Trimming cost V 0 bases and J 9 bases, with 6 bases left between them.

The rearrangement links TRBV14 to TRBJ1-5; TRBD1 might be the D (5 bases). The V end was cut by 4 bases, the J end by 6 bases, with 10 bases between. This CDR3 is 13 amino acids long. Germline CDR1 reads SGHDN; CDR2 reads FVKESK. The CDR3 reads CASSPRGVQPQHF. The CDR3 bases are TGTGCCAGCAGCCCCCGGGGGGTTCAGCCCCAGCATTTT. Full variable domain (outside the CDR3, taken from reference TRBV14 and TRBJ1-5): EAGVTQFPSHSVIEKGQTVTLRCDPISGHDNLYWYRRVMGKEIKFLLHFVKESKQDESGMPNNRFLAERTGGTYSTLKVQPAELEDSGVYFCASSPRGVQPQHFGDGTRLSIL.

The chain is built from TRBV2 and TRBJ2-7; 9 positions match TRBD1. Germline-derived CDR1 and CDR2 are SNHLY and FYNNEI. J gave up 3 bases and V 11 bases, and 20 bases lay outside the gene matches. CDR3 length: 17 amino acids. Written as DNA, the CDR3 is TGTGCCTCCCCACGGGACAGGGACGAAAGGGGCGGCTACGAGCAGTACTTC. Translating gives CASPRDRDERGGYEQYF.

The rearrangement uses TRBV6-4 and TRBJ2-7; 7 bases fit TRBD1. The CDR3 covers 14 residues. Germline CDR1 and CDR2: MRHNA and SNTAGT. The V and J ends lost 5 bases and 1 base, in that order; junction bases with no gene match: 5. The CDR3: CASSPTDRSYEQYF. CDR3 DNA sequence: TGTGCCAGCAGTCCCACGGACAGGTCCTACGAGCAGTACTTC.

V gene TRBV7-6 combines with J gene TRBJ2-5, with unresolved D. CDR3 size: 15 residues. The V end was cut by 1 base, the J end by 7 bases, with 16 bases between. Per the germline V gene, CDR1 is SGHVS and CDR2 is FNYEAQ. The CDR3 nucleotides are TGTGCCAGCAGCTTAGTGGTTACTCTAGACCCGACCCAGTACTTC. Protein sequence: CASSLVVTLDPTQYF.

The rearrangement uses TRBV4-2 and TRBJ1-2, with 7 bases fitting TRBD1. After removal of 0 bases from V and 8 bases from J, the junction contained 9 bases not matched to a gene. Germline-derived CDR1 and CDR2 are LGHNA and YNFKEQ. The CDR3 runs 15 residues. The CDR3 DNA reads TGTGCCAGCAGCCAAGAGGGGGGACAGTTACGGGGCTACACCTTC. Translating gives CASSQEGGQLRGYTF.

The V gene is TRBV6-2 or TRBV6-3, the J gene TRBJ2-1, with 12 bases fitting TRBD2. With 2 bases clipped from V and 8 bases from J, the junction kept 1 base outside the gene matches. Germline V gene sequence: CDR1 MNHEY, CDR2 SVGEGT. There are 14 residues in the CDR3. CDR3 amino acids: CASSYGLAGYEQFF. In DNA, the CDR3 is TGTGCCAGCAGTTACGGACTAGCGGGATATGAGCAGTTCTTC.

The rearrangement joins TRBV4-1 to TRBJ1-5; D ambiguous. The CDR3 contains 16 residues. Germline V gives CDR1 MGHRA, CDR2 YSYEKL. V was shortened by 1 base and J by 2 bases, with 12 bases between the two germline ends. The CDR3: CASSQVTVGGNQPQHF. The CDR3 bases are TGCGCCAGCAGCCAAGTCACAGTCGGGGGCAATCAGCCCCAGCATTTT.

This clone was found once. CDR3 protein: CASSIRDSNQPQHF. The CDR3 bases are TGTGCCAGTAGTATTAGAGATAGCAATCAGCCCCAGCATTTT. This chain links TRBV19 with TRBJ1-5; no clear D. The V end was cut by 3 bases, the J end by 0 bases, with 6 bases between. Germline V gives CDR1 LNHDA, CDR2 SQIVND (reference sequence). This CDR3 spans 14 amino acids. The variable domain in full, with the rest retrieved from reference TRBV19 and TRBJ1-5, is DGGITQSPKYLFRKEGQNVTLSCEQNLNHDAMYWYRQDPGQGLRLIYYSQIVNDFQKGDIAEGYSVSREKKESFPLTVTSAQKNPTAFYLCASSIRDSNQPQHFGDGTRLSIL.

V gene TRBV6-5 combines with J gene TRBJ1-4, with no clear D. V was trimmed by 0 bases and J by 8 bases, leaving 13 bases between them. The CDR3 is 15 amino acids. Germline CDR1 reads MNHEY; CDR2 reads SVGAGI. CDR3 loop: CASSYSASWAEKLFF. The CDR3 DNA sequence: TGTGCCAGCAGTTACTCGGCCAGTTGGGCCGAAAAACTGTTTTTT.

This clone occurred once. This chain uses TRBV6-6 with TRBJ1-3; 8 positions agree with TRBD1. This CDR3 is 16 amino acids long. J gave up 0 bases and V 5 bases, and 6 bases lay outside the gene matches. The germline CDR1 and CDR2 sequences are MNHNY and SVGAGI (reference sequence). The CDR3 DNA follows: TGTGCCAGCAGTGGCGGACAGGGCTTCTCTGGAAACACCATATATTTT. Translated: CASSGGQGFSGNTIYF.

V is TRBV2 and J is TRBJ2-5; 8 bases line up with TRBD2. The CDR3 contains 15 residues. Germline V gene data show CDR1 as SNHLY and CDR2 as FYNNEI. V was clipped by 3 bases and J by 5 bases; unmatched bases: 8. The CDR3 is CASSDWGPSGETQYF. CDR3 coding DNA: TGTGCCAGCAGTGATTGGGGGCCTAGCGGGGAGACCCAGTACTTC.

The CDR3 loop reads CASSLSNEKLFF. For the CDR3, the DNA is TGTGCCAGCAGTCTCTCCAATGAAAAACTGTTTTTT. This chain links TRBV28 with TRBJ1-4; D not resolved. V lost 5 bases and J 5 bases, leaving 6 bases between the germline ends. This CDR3 has 12 amino acids. CDR1 MDHEN and CDR2 SYDVKM come from the germline V gene.

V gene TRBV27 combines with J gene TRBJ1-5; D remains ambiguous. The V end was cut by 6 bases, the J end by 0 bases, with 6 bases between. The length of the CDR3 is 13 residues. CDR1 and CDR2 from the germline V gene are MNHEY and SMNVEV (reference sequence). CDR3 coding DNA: TGTGCCAGCAGCCTGAGTAGCAATCAGCCCCAGCATTTT. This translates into CASSLSSNQPQHF.

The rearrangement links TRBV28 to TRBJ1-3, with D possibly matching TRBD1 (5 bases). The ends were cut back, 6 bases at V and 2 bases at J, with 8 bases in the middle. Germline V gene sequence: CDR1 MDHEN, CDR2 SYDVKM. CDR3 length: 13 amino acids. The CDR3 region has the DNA TGTGCCAGCAGGCCACAGGCTGGAAACACCATATATTTT. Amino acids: CASRPQAGNTIYF.

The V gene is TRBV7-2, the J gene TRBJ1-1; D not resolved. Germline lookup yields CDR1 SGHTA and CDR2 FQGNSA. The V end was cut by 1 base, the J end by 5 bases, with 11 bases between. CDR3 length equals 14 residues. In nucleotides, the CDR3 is TGTGCCAGCAGCTTAGAAGCGGGAGGGACTGAAGCTTTCTTT. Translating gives CASSLEAGGTEAFF.

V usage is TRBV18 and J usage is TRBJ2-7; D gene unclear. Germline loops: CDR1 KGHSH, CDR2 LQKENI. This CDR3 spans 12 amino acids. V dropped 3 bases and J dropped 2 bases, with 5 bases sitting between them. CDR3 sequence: CASSPLPYEQYF. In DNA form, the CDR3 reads TGTGCCAGCTCACCGCTACCCTACGAGCAGTACTTC.

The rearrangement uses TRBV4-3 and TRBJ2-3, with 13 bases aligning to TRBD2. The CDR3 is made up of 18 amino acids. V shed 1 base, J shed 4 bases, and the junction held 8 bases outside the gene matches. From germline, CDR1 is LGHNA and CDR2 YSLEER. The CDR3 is CASSQGAPGLAGADTQYF. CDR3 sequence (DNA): TGCGCCAGCAGCCAAGGGGCCCCCGGACTAGCGGGAGCAGATACGCAGTATTTT.

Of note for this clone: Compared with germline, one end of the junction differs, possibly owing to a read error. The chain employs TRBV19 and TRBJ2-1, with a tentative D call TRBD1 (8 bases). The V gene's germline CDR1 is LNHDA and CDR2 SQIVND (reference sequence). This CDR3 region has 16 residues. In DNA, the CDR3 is TGTGCCAGCCAAGGACAGGGAGGGAAGTACGCCGGGACTATCATCTTC. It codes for CASQGQGGKYAGTIIF.

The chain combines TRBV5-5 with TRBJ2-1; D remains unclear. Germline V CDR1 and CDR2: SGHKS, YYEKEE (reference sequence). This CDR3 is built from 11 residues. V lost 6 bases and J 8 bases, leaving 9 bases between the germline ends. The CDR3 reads CASNLRDEQFF. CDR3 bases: TGTGCCAGCAACCTACGGGATGAGCAGTTCTTC.

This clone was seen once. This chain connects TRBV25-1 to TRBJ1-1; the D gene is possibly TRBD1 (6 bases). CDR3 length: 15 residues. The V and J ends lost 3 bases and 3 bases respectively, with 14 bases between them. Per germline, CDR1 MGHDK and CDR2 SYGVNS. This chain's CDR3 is CASSDRGRGDTEAFF. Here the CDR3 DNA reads TGTGCCAGCAGTGACAGGGGACGGGGGGACACTGAAGCTTTCTTT.

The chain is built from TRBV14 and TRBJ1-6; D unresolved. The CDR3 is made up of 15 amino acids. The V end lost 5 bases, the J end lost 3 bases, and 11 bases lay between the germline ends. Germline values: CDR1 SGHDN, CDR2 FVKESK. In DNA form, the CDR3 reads TGTGCCAGCAGCGGACTTGCAGGCTATAATTCACCCCTCCACTTT. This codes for CASSGLAGYNSPLHF. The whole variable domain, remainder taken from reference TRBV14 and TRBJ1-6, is EAGVTQFPSHSVIEKGQTVTLRCDPISGHDNLYWYRRVMGKEIKFLLHFVKESKQDESGMPNNRFLAERTGGTYSTLKVQPAELEDSGVYFCASSGLAGYNSPLHFGNGTRLTVT.

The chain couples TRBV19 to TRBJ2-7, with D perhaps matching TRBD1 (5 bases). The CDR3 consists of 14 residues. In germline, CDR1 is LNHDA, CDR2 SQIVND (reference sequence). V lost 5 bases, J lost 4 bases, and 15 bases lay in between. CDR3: CASSSRTSPYEQYF. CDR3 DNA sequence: TGTGCCAGTAGTTCCCGGACAAGTCCTTACGAGCAGTACTTC.

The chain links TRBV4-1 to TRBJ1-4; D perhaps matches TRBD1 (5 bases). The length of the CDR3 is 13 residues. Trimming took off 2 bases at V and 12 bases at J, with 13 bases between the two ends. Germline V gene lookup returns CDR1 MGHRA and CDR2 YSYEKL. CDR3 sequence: CASSQLGTGELFF. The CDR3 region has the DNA TGCGCCAGCAGCCAACTGGGAACAGGCGAACTGTTTTTT.

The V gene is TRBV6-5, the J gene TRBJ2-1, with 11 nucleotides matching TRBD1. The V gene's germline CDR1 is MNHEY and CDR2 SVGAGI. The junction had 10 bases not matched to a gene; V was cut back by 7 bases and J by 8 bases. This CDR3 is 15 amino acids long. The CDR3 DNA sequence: TGTGCCAGCATTTTCCGGGACAGGGGGATCGATGAGCAGTTCTTC. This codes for CASIFRDRGIDEQFF.

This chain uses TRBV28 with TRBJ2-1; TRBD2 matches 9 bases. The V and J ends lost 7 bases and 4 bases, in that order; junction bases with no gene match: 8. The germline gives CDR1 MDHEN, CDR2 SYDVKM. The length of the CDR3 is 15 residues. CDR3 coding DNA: TGTGCCAGCATCCGCGGGGGGGCGTCTTACAATGAGCAGTTCTTC. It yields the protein CASIRGGASYNEQFF.

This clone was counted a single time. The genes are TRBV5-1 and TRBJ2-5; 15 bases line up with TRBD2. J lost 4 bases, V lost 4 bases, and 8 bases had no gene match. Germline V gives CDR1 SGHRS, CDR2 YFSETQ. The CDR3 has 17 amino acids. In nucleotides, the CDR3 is TGCGCCAGCAGCCCCGGACTAGCGGGGGGGCCTGGAGAGACCCAGTACTTC. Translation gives CASSPGLAGGPGETQYF.